A selection of T cell receptor beta chains follows, all from one sample in a study of shared clonotypes between healthy human individuals. Data came from immunoSEQ multiplex PCR; TCRdb stores just in-frame clones and leaves some out. In the table there are roughly 2,000,000 clones, approximately 94% of which are singletons. The sample was naive CD8+ T cells sorted from blood. These receptors all come from a young man in good health. The CDR3 runs from the conserved cysteine through the conserved F or W. A D gene is named only where the DNA matches it firmly. Size tells how often a clone was seen (once, few, many) or the class of an expanded clone, and some rows leave it out.

>TRBV7-9|NA|NA|TRBJ2-2
CASSTPGPKGTGELFF
TGTGCCAGCAGCACCCCGGGACCCAAGGGGACCGGGGAGCTGTTTTTT
>TRBV7-8|NA|TRBD2|TRBJ2-2
CASSLAREQYTGELFF
TGTGCCAGCAGCTTAGCGCGGGAGCAGTACACCGGGGAGCTGTTTTTT
>TRBV30|NA|NA|TRBJ2-2
CAWSLGHLNTGELFF
TGTGCCTGGAGTTTGGGGCACCTTAACACCGGGGAGCTGTTTTTT
>TRBV29-1|NA|NA|TRBJ2-1
CSVNRDNYNEQFF
TGCAGCGTAAACCGGGACAATTACAATGAGCAGTTCTTC
>TRBV5-4|NA|NA|TRBJ2-3
CASSLGASENTDTQYF
TGTGCCAGCAGCTTGGGGGCTAGCGAAAACACAGATACGCAGTATTTT
>TRBV13|NA|NA|TRBJ1-1
CASSLVGGGHTEAFF
TGTGCCAGCAGCTTAGTGGGGGGCGGCCACACTGAAGCTTTCTTT
>TRBV29-1|NA|NA|TRBJ2-5
CSVPGTLTQYF
TGCAGCGTTCCCGGGACCTTGACCCAGTACTTC
>TRBV4-1|NA|TRBD2|TRBJ2-3
CATLGGVTDTQYF
TGCGCCACTCTCGGGGGGGTCACAGATACGCAGTATTTT
>TRBV27|NA|TRBD2|TRBJ2-1
CASSLSGGAVNEQFF
TGTGCCAGCAGTTTGAGCGGGGGGGCCGTCAATGAGCAGTTCTTC
>TRBV4-1|NA|NA|TRBJ2-1
CASSQTEWGNEQFF
TGCGCCAGCAGCCAGACCGAGTGGGGGAATGAGCAGTTCTTC
>TRBV5-1|NA|NA|TRBJ1-1
CASSSLEDTEAFF
TGCGCCAGCAGCTCGTTGGAGGACACTGAAGCTTTCTTT
>TRBV9|few|TRBD1|TRBJ1-6
CASSPTGRNSPLHF
TGTGCCAGCAGCCCGACAGGGAGAAATTCACCCCTCCACTTT
>TRBV9|NA|TRBD1|TRBJ2-5
CASSVARTGEETQYF
TGTGCCAGCAGCGTAGCCCGGACAGGGGAAGAGACCCAGTACTTC
>TRBV5-6|NA|TRBD1|TRBJ2-3
CASSLGQGGDTQYF
TGTGCCAGCAGCTTGGGACAGGGGGGAGATACGCAGTATTTT
>TRBV2|NA|NA|TRBJ1-5
CASSVPPHSSNQPQHF
TGTGCCAGCAGTGTCCCTCCCCATTCGAGCAATCAGCCCCAGCATTTT
>TRBV28|NA|NA|TRBJ2-1
CASSLLSFYNEQFF
TGTGCCAGCAGTTTGTTATCCTTCTACAATGAGCAGTTCTTC